This TCR beta chain emerged from a study of T cell clonotyping in hematopoietic cell transplantation. CDR1 SGHRS and CDR2 YFSETQ come from the germline V gene. With 2 bases removed from V and 0 bases from J, the gap between germline ends came to 5 bases. The CDR3 runs to 13 residues. In regard to this clone: Its antigen is currently unknown.

Assay: immunoSEQ multiplex PCR; the TCRdb copy retains only in-frame clones and omits some. The repertoire includes 9,500 to 12,000 clones, approximately 89% of them detected once, and approximately 15% sits in the top ten. Points from the study as a whole: Cells were unsorted, so CD4 and CD8 contributions were not separated. Few recipient clonotypes overlapped donors; over 97% were de novo at given depth. Pathologically expanded recipient clonotypes increased progressively from day 30 to day 180 as diversity fell. Broader posttransplant TCR repertoire diversity was predicted by graft donor and pretransplant recipient Inverse Simpson Index values.

This TCR derives from a female patient between 55 and 75 years old who had an allogeneic stem cell transplant from an unrelated donor, so the T cells may come from the graft donor. Some clones in this sample may be carry-over from other donors' samples. The chain links TRBV5-1 to TRBJ1-2; D is undetermined. The sequencing here drew on PBMCs, taken 100 days after allogeneic stem cell transplant. CDR3 sequence: CASSLATNYGYTF. CDR3 sequence (DNA): TGCGCCAGCAGCTTAGCTACTAACTATGGCTACACCTTC.